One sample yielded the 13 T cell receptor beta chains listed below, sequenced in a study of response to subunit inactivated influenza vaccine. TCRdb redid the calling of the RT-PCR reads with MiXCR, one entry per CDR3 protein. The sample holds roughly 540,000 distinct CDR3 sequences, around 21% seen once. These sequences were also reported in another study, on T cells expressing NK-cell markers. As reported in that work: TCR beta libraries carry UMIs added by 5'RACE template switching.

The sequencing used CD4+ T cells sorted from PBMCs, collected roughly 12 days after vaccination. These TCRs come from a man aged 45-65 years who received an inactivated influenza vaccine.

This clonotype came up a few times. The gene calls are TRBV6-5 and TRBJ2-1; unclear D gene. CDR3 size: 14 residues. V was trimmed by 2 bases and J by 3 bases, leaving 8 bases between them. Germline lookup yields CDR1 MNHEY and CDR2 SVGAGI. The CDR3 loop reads CASSYRPDYNEQFF. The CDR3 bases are TGTGCCAGCAGTTACCGACCTGACTACAATGAGCAGTTCTTC.

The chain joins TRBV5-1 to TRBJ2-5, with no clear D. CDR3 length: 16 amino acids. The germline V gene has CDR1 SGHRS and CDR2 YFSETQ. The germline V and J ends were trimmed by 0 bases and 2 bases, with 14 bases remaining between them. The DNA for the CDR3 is TGCGCCAGCAGCTTGGCCGTACTCCCCGGGCAAGAGACCCAGTACTTC. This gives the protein CASSLAVLPGQETQYF. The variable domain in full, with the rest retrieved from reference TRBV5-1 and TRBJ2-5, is KAGVTQTPRYLIKTRGQQVTLSCSPISGHRSVSWYQQTPGQGLQFLFEYFSETQRNKGNFPGRFSGRQFSNSRSEMNVSTLELGDSALYLCASSLAVLPGQETQYFGPGTRLLVL.

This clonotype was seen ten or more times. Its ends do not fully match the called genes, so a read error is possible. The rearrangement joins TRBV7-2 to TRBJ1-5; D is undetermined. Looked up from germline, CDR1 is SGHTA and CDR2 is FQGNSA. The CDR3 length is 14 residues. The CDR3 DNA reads TGTGCCAGCAGCTTAGGAGAAGGCAACCAGCCCCAGCATTTT. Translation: CASSLGEGNQPQHF. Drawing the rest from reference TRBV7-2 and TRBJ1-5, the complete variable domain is GAGVSQSPSNKVTEKGKDVELRCDPISGHTALYWYRQSLGQGLEFLIYFQGNSAPDKSGLPSDRFSAERTGGSVSTLTIQRTQQEDSAVYLCASSLGEGNQPQHFGDGTRLSIL.

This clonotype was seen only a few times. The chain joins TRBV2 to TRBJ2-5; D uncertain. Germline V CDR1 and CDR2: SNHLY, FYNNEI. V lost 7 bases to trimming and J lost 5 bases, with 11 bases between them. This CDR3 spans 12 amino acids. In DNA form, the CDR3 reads TGTGCCAGCACTGGGGATACGGAGACCCAGTACTTC. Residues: CASTGDTETQYF. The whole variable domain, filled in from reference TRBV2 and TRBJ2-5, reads EPEVTQTPSHQVTQMGQEVILRCVPISNHLYFYWYRQILGQKVEFLVSFYNNEISEKSEIFDDQFSVERPDGSNFTLKIRSTKLEDSAMYFCASTGDTETQYFGPGTRLLVL.

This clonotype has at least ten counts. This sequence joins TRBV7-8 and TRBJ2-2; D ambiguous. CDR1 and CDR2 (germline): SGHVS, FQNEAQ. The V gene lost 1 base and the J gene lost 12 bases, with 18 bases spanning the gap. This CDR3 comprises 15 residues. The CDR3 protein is CASSLVIPKGVKLFF. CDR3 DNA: TGTGCCAGCAGCTTAGTCATACCCAAGGGTGTTAAGCTGTTTTTT.

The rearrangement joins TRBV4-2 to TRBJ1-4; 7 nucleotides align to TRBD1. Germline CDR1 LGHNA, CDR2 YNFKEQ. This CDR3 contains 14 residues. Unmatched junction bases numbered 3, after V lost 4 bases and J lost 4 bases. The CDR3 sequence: CASSRDRDNEKLFF. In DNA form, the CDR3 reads TGTGCCAGCAGCCGCGACAGGGATAATGAAAAACTGTTTTTT.

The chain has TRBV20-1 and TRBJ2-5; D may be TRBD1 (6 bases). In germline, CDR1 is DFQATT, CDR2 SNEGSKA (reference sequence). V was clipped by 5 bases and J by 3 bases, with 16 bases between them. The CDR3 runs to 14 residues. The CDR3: CSARSVTGEETQYF. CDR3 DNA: TGCAGTGCTCGGTCGGTGACAGGTGAAGAGACCCAGTACTTC.

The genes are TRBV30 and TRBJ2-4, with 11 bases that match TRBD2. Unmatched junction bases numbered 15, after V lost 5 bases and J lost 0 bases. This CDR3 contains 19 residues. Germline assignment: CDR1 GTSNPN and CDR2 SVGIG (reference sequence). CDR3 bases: TGTGCCTGGGGTCTAGCGGGAGGAAACCTATTGCTAGCCAAAAACATTCAGTACTTC. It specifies CAWGLAGGNLLLAKNIQYF.

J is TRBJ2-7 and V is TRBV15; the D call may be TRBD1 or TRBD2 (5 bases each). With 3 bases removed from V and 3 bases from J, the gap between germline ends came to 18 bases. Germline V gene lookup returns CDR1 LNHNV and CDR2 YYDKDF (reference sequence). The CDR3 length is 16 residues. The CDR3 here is CATSSDSSGALYEQYF. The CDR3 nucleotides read TGTGCCACCAGCAGTGACAGCTCCGGGGCCCTCTACGAGCAGTACTTC.

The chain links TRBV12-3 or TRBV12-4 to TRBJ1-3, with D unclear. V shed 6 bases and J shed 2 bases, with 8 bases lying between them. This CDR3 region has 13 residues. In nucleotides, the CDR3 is TGTGCCAGCAGCACGAGGGCTGGAAACACCATATATTTT. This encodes CASSTRAGNTIYF.

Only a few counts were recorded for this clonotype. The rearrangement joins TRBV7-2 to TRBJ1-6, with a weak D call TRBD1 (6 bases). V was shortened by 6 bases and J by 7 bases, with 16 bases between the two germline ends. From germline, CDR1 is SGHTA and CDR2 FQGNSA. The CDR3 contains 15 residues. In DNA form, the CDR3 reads TGTGCCAGCAGACTTACAGGGCAAGGAAATTCACCCCTCCACTTT. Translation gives CASRLTGQGNSPLHF.

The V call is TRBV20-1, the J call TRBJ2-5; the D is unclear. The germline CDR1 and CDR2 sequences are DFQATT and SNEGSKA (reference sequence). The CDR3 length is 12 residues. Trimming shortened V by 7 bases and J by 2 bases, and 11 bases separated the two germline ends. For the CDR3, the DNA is TGCAGTGAGCTTGGCAGACAAGAGACCCAGTACTTC. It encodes CSELGRQETQYF.

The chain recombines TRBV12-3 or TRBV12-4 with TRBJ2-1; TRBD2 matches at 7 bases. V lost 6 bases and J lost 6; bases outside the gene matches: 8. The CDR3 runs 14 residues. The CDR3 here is CASRVGGSTNEQFF. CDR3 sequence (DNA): TGTGCCAGCAGAGTCGGCGGGAGCACCAATGAGCAGTTCTTC.